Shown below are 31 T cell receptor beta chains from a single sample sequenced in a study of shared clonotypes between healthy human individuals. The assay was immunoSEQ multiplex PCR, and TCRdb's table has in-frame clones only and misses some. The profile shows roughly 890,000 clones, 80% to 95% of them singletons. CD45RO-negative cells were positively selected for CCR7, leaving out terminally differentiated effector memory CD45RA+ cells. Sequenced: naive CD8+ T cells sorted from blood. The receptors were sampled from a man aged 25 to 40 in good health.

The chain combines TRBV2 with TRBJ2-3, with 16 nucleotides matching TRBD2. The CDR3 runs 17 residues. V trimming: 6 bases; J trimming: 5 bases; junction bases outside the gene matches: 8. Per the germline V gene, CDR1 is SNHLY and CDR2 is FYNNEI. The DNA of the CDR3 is TGTGCCAGCAGGGGGGGACTAGCGGGAGGGCCGAGAGATACGCAGTATTTT. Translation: CASRGGLAGGPRDTQYF.

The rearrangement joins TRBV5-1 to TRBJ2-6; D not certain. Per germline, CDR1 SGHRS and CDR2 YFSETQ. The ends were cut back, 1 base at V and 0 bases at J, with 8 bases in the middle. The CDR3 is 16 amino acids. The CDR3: CASSLNFSSGANVLTF. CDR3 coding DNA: TGCGCCAGCAGCTTGAACTTTAGCTCTGGGGCCAACGTCCTGACTTTC.

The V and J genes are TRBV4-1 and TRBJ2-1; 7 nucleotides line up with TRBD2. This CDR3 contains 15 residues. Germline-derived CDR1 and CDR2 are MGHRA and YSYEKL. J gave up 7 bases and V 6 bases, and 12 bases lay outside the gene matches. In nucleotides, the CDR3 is TGCGCCAGCAGGGCTCGGGAGGATGCGTTGAATGAGCAGTTCTTC. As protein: CASRAREDALNEQFF.

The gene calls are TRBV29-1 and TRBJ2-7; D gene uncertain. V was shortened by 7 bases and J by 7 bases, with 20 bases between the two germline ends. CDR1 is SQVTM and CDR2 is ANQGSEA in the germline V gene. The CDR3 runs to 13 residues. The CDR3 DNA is TGCAGCGACGACCTTTCCCCGTTCCCTGAGCAGTACTTC. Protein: CSDDLSPFPEQYF.

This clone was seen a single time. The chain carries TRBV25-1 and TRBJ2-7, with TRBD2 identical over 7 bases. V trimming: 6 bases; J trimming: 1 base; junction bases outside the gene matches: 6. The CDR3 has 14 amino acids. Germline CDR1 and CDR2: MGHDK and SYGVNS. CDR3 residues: CASRGASGSYEQYF. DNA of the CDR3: TGTGCCAGCAGGGGCGCTAGCGGATCCTACGAGCAGTACTTC.

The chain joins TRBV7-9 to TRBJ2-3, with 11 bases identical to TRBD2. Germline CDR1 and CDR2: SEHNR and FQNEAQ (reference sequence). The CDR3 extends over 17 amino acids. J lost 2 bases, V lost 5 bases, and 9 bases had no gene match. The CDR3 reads CASSASLAGVDTDTQYF. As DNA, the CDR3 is TGTGCCAGCAGCGCCTCACTAGCGGGAGTAGACACAGATACGCAGTATTTT.

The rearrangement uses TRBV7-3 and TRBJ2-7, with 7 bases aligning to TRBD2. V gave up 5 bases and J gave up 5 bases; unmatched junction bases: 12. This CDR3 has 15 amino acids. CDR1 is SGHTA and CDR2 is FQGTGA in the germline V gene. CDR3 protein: CASSPGVAGFDEQYF. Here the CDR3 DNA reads TGTGCCAGCAGCCCGGGGGTAGCGGGTTTCGACGAGCAGTACTTC.

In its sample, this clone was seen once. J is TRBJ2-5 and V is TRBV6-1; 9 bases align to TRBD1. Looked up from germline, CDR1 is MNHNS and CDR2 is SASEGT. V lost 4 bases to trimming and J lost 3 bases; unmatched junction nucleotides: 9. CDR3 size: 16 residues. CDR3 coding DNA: TGTGCCAGCAGTGGGGGGACAGGGAGGGAAGAAGAGACCCAGTACTTC. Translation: CASSGGTGREEETQYF.

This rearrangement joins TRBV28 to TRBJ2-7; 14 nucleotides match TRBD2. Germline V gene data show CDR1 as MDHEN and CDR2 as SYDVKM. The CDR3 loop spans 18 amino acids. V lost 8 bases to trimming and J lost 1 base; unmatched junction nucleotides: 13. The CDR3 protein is CASAPKGLAGERSYEQYF. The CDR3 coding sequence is TGTGCCAGCGCCCCAAAGGGACTAGCGGGAGAACGGTCCTACGAGCAGTACTTC.

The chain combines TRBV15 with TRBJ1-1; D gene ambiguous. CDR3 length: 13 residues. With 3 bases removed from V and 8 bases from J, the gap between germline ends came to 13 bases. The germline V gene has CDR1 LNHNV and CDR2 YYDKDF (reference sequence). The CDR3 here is CATSSEGEIEAFF. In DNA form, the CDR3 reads TGTGCCACCAGCAGCGAGGGAGAGATAGAAGCTTTCTTT.

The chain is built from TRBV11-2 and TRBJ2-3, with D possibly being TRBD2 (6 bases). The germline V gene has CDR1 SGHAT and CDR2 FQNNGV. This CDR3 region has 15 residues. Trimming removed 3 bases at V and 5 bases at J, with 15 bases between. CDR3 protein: CASSLVAGMVDTQYF. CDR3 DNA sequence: TGTGCCAGCAGCTTGGTGGCGGGGATGGTAGATACGCAGTATTTT.

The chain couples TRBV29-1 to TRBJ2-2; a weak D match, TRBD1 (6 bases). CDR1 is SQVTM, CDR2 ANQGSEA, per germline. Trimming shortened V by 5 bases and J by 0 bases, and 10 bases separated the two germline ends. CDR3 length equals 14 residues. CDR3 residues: CSVYRDPNTGELFF. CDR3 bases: TGCAGCGTTTACAGGGACCCGAACACCGGGGAGCTGTTTTTT.

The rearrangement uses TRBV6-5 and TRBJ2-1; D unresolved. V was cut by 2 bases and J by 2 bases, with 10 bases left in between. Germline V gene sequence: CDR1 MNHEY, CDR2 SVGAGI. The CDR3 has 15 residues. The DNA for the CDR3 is TGTGCCAGCAGTTACGCTTGGGCAGCCTACAATGAGCAGTTCTTC. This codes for CASSYAWAAYNEQFF.

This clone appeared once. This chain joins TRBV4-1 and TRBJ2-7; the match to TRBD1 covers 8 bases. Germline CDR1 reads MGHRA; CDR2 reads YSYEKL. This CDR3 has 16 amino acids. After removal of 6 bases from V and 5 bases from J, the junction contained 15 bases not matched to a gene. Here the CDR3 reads CASRNKVETGVDEQYF. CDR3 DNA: TGCGCCAGCAGAAACAAGGTGGAGACAGGGGTCGACGAGCAGTACTTC.

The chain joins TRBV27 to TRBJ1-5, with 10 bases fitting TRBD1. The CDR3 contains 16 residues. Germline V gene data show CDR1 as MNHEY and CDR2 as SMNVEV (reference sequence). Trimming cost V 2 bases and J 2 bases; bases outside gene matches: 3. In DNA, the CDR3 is TGTGCCAGCAGTTTACTCGGGACAGGGGGCAATCAGCCCCAGCATTTT. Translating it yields CASSLLGTGGNQPQHF.

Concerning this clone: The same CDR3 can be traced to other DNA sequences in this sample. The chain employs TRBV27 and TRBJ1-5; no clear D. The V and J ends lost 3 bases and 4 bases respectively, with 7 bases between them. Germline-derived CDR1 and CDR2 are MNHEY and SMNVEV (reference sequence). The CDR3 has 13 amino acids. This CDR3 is CASSLAVNQPQHF. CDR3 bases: TGTGCCAGCAGTTTGGCAGTAAATCAGCCCCAGCATTTT.

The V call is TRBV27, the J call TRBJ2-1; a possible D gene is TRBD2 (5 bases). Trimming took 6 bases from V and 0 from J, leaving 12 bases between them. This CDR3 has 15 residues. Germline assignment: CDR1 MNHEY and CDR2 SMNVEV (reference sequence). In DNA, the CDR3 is TGTGCCAGCAGCTCGGACTGGAGCTCCTACAATGAGCAGTTCTTC. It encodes CASSSDWSSYNEQFF.

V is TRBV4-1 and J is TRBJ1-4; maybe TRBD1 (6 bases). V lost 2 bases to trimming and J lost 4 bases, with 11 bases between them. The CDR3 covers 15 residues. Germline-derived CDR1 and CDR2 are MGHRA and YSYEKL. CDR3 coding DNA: TGCGCCAGCAGCCAATCAGGGGTTATTAATGAAAAACTGTTTTTT. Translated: CASSQSGVINEKLFF.

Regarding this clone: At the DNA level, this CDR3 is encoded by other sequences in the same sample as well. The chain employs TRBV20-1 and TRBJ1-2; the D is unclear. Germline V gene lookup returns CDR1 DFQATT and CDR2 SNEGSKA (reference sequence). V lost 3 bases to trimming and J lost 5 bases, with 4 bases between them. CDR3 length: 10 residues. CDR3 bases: TGCAGTGCTAGGAATTATGGCTACACCTTC. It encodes CSARNYGYTF.

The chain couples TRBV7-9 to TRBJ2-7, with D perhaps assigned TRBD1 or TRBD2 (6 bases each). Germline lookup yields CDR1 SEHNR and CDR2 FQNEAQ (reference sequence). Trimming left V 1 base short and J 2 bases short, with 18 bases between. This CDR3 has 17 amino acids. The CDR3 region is CASSLVGAGHTTYEQYF. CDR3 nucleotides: TGTGCCAGCAGCTTAGTCGGGGCGGGACATACAACCTACGAGCAGTACTTC.

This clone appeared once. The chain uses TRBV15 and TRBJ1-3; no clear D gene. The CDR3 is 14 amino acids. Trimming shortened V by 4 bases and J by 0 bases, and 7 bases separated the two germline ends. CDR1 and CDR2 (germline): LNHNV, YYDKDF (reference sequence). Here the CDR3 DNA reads TGTGCCACCAGCAAGGCATTCTCTGGAAACACCATATATTTT. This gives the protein CATSKAFSGNTIYF.

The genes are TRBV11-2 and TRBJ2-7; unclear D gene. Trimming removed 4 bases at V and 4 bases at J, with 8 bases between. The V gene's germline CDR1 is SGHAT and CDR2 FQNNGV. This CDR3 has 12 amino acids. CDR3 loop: CASSSTEYEQYF. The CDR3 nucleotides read TGTGCCAGCAGCTCGACCGAGTACGAGCAGTACTTC.

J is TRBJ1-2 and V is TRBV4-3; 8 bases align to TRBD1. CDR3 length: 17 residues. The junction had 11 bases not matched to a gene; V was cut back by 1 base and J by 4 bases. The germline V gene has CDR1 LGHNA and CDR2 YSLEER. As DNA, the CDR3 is TGCGCCAGCAGCCAAGGTCCTACCGGGACAGGCTTCTATGGCTACACCTTC. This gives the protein CASSQGPTGTGFYGYTF.

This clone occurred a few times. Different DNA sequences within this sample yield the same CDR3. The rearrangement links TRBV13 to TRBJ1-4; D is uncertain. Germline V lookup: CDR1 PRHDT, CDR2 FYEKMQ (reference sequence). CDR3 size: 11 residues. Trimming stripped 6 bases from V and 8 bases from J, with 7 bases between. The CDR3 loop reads CASSLGEKLFF. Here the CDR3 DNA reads TGTGCCAGCAGTCTCGGCGAAAAACTGTTTTTT.

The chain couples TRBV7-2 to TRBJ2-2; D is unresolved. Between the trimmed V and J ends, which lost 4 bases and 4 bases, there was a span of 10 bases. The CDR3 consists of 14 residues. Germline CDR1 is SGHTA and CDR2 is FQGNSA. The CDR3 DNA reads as TGTGCCAGCAGCTCTTCTAGAAGCACCGGGGAGCTGTTTTTT. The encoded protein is CASSSSRSTGELFF.

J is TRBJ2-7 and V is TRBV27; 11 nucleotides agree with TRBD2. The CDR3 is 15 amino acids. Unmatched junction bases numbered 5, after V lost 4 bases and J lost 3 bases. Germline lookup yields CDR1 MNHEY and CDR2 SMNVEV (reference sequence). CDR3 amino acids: CASSYLAGGLYEQYF. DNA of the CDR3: TGTGCCAGCAGTTATCTAGCGGGAGGACTCTACGAGCAGTACTTC.

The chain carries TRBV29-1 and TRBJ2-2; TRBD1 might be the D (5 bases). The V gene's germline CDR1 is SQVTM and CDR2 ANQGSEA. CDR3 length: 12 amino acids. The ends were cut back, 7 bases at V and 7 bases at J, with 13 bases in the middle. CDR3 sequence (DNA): TGCAGCGCGTCTTACAGGCACGGGGAGCTGTTTTTT. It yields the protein CSASYRHGELFF.

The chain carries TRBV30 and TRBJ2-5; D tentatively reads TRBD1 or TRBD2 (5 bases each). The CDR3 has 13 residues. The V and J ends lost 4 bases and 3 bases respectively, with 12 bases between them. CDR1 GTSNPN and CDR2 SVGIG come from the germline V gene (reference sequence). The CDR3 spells CAWTTGTEETQYF. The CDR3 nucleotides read TGTGCCTGGACAACCGGGACGGAAGAGACCCAGTACTTC. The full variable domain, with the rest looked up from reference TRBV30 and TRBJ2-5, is SQTIHQWPATLVQPVGSPLSLECTVEGTSNPNLYWYRQAAGRGLQLLFYSVGIGQISSEVPQNLSASRPQDRQFILSSKKLLLSDSGFYLCAWTTGTEETQYFGPGTRLLVL.

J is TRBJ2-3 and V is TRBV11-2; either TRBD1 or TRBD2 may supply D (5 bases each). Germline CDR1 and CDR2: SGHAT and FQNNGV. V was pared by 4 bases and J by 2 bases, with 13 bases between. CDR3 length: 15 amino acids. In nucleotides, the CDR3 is TGTGCCAGCAGCTACGGTGGGGGAAACACAGATACGCAGTATTTT. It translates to CASSYGGGNTDTQYF.

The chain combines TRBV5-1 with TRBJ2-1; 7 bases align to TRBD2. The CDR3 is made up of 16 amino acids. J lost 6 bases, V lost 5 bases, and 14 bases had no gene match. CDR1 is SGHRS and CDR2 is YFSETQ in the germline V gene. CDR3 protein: CASSLGRGGAGNEQFF. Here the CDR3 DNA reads TGCGCCAGCAGTCTGGGTAGGGGAGGGGCTGGCAATGAGCAGTTCTTC.

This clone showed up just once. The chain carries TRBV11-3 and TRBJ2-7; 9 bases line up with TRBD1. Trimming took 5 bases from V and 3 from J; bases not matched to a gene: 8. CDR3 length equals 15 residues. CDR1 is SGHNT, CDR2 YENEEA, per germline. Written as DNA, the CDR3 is TGTGCCAGCAGCCATCCGGGACAGGGTGTCTACGAGCAGTACTTC. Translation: CASSHPGQGVYEQYF.